The 6 T cell receptor beta chains below all came from one sample that was sequenced in a study of vaccination effects on CD4 cells after COVID-19. After expansion with viral peptide pools in the ViraFEST assay, antigen-specific CD4+ T cells were sequenced. Subsequent to a culture period of around eleven days, CD4+ T cells were isolated. The vaccine recipients had no prior SARS-CoV-2 infection, with negative nucleocapsid antibodies. Libraries were prepared by immunoSEQ multiplex PCR; TCRdb keeps only in-frame clonotypes and omits some of them. The sample records some 69,000 clones, roughly three quarters being singletons. These receptors have no known antigen. The material sequenced was CD4+ T cells from PBMCs cultured with HCoV-NL63 spike peptides, taken before COVID-19 vaccination. These receptors were collected from a human donor who received a COVID-19 vaccine.

This clone turned up a few times. The V and J genes are TRBV9 and TRBJ1-1; 9 bases match TRBD1. Trimming cost V 3 bases and J 4 bases; bases outside gene matches: 7. The V gene's germline CDR1 is SGDLS and CDR2 YYNGEE. The CDR3 runs 15 residues. The CDR3 protein is CASSALDRGFTEAFF. DNA of the CDR3: TGTGCCAGCAGCGCACTGGACAGGGGATTCACTGAAGCTTTCTTT.

This clone was seen only once. The V and J genes are TRBV11-2 and TRBJ1-1; TRBD1 matches at 7 bases. Germline CDR1 is SGHAT and CDR2 is FQNNGV. The CDR3 extends over 14 amino acids. V was pared by 4 bases and J by 1 base, with 3 bases of the junction left unmatched. CDR3 DNA sequence: TGTGCCAGCAGCTCGGGACAGTCGAACACTGAAGCTTTCTTT. It yields the protein CASSSGQSNTEAFF.

The genes are TRBV5-5 and TRBJ1-2, with 10 positions matching TRBD1. The germline V gene encodes CDR1 SGHKS and CDR2 YYEKEE (reference sequence). The V gene end was trimmed by 1 base and the J gene end by 7 bases; junction bases not matched to a gene: 7. There are 15 residues in the CDR3. The CDR3 here is CASSLPRTGGGGYTF. The CDR3 DNA is TGTGCCAGCAGCTTGCCAAGGACAGGGGGAGGTGGCTACACCTTC.

The chain recombines TRBV28 with TRBJ1-2, with D perhaps TRBD1 (6 bases). V lost 2 bases and J lost 4, with 11 bases in between. The CDR3 totals 14 residues. Germline CDR1 is MDHEN and CDR2 is SYDVKM. The CDR3 loop reads CASSLNGTPYGYTF. The DNA of the CDR3 is TGTGCCAGCAGTTTAAACGGGACACCCTATGGCTACACCTTC.

This clone was seen more than once but under ten times. The chain recombines TRBV5-1 with TRBJ1-5; D is perhaps TRBD1 (6 bases). The CDR3 covers 13 residues. Germline V CDR1 and CDR2: SGHRS, YFSETQ. V lost 4 bases and J 7 bases, leaving 12 bases between the germline ends. The CDR3 DNA sequence: TGCGCCAGCAGCGGATTAGGGGGACAGCCCCAGCATTTT. It is translated as CASSGLGGQPQHF.

This clone came up a few times. The CDR3 here is CASSPTVGGYTF. The CDR3 region has the DNA TGTGCCAGTAGTCCGACAGTCGGAGGCTACACCTTC. V and J are TRBV19 and TRBJ1-2; a possible D gene is TRBD1 (5 bases). The CDR3 is 12 amino acids. Germline V gene sequence: CDR1 LNHDA, CDR2 SQIVND (reference sequence). Trimming took off 5 bases at V and 8 bases at J, with 12 bases between the two ends.